Listed below are T cell receptor beta chains from one sample, sequenced in a study of cytomegalovirus exposure and HLA in healthy donors. TCRdb's table, derived via immunoSEQ multiplex PCR, lists solely in-frame clones and lacks some. In the table there are 170,000 or so clones, 85% of which are singletons. Source material: PBMCs. These TCRs come from a man younger than 30 in good health and CMV-seropositive. CDR3s leave out the opening cysteine and the closing phenylalanine or tryptophan. The order of the fields is V gene, CDR3 protein.

TRBV5-6 ASSPTGTGDTGELF
TRBV2 ASSELGQGSEQY
TRBV9 ASRGGGSEAF
TRBV7-3 ASSPEGGANTGELF
TRBV14 ASSQDLTGGLNTEAF
TRBV2 ASIGAGDAQGF
TRBV28 ASSPGGQPYEQY
TRBV2 AILTVPKNIQY
TRBV7-9 ASSLAPRHRGMNTEAF
TRBV2 ASSGSTGSPEAF
TRBV21-1 ASIRPTQGALNQPQH
TRBV28 ASGSTDRGQNTGELF
TRBV6-5 ASSYIAGGSDTQY
TRBV7-9 ASSWSGSSED
TRBV2 ASRDREGNTIY
TRBV2 ASSPQLSYNEQF
TRBV11-2 ASSSENSLTDTQY
TRBV2 ASSDRRGGYGYT
TRBV2 ASSEGSGRAGEQY
TRBV7-6 ASSRPSGGEGEQF
TRBV11-3 ASSSGRDLNEKLF
TRBV28 ASRVIMRSYNEQF
TRBV11-2 ASSLAPAGGQEQY
TRBV30 AWSVQGRVGTEAF
TRBV28 ASSPLVEVHYGYT
TRBV28 ASSWGAGKETQY
TRBV6-5 ASTQTGGGTEAF
TRBV13 ASSLGSLYEQY
TRBV10-1 ASSLPNTNEQF
TRBV4-2 ASSQQGHLDRMGYEKLF
TRBV2 ATTLPGLPEQY
TRBV18 ASSPKGTDTQY
TRBV27 ASSAAVPSGANVLT
TRBV6-5 ASSYFGDTDTQY
TRBV5-1 ASSLAGSAQGKTGYT
TRBV15 ATSRDRGGINEKLF
TRBV7-2 ASSLPGVGEKLF
TRBV28 ASSSPGLAGNTDTQY
TRBV5-1 ASSLDTSGGGDTQY
TRBV11-3 ASSSPPDRAVDYGYT
TRBV5-5 ASSLEPGVPEAF